The 30 T cell receptor beta chains given below trace back to one sample, sequenced in a study of spatial heterogeneity in lung cancer. TCRdb fed the 5' RACE reads into MiXCR, producing one record per CDR3 protein. The sample records around 13,000 distinct CDR3 sequences, 13% to 15% being singletons. Time point noted: sample taken at primary tumor resection. Sequencing covered unsorted whole RNA taken from tumor, nontumor lung or frozen PBMC. Here the sequenced sample was PBMCs, taken at surgery. Every receptor here comes from a male donor with early-stage non-small cell lung cancer.

A remark on this clonotype: Germline and junction disagree at one end, which may indicate a read error. The gene calls are TRBV9 and TRBJ2-1; a weak D match, TRBD2 (5 bases). CDR3 length: 15 residues. The V gene's germline CDR1 is SGDLS and CDR2 YYNGEE. The CDR3 nucleotides are TGTGCCAGCAGCGTAGCGGCTAGCTCCCACAATGAGCAGTTCTTC. It specifies CASSVAASSHNEQFF.

This clonotype was found a few times. V and J are TRBV15 and TRBJ2-6; D not resolved. Per germline, CDR1 LNHNV and CDR2 YYDKDF (reference sequence). Trimming cost V 0 bases and J 0 bases, with 6 bases left between them. The CDR3 is made up of 16 amino acids. The CDR3 DNA follows: TGTGCCACCAGCAGAGATGTGACCTCTGGGGCCAACGTCCTGACTTTC. It codes for CATSRDVTSGANVLTF.

V is TRBV6-2 or TRBV6-3 and J is TRBJ1-5, with unresolved D. The CDR3 is made up of 13 amino acids. The germline V and J ends were trimmed by 6 bases and 3 bases, with 9 bases remaining between them. CDR1 and CDR2 (germline): MNHEY, SVGEGT. This CDR3 reads CASSLGYNQPQHF. CDR3 nucleotide sequence: TGTGCCAGCAGCCTCGGATACAATCAGCCCCAGCATTTT.

The chain recombines TRBV12-3 or TRBV12-4 with TRBJ2-1, with a weak D call TRBD1 (6 bases). Trimming removed 0 bases from V and 4 bases from J, with 10 bases in between. The CDR3 length is 15 residues. CDR3: CASSLAPGVYNEQFF. The CDR3 DNA reads TGTGCCAGCAGTTTAGCTCCAGGGGTTTACAATGAGCAGTTCTTC.

This clonotype was detected only a few times. V is TRBV11-2 and J is TRBJ2-6, with 8 bases aligning to TRBD2. Germline CDR1 SGHAT, CDR2 FQNNGV. The CDR3 totals 20 residues. V lost 5 bases and J lost 4; bases outside the gene matches: 19. Written as DNA, the CDR3 is TGTGCCAGCAGCCTCATAGCGGGGCGGCTACCAATAACGGGGGCCAACGTCCTGACTTTC. Residues: CASSLIAGRLPITGANVLTF.

The gene calls are TRBV11-2 and TRBJ1-1; D is possibly TRBD1 (5 bases). Germline V lookup: CDR1 SGHAT, CDR2 FQNNGV. Trimming stripped 8 bases from V and 0 bases from J, with 13 bases between. CDR3 length: 14 residues. Here the CDR3 reads CASRSWGLNTEAFF. CDR3 in DNA: TGTGCCAGCCGAAGTTGGGGGTTGAACACTGAAGCTTTCTTT.

This clonotype was detected only a few times. This sequence joins TRBV7-9 and TRBJ1-2, with 9 bases lining up with TRBD1. CDR3 size: 14 residues. J was trimmed by 6 bases and V by 5 bases; bases with no gene match: 7. CDR1 and CDR2 from the germline V gene are SEHNR and FQNEAQ (reference sequence). The CDR3 loop is CASSQGQGQDGYTF. The CDR3, as DNA: TGTGCCAGCAGCCAAGGACAGGGGCAGGATGGCTACACCTTC.

This clonotype was seen a few times. The chain joins TRBV4-1 to TRBJ2-5; D is perhaps TRBD2 (6 bases). Germline V CDR1 and CDR2: MGHRA, YSYEKL. V was shortened by 0 bases and J by 5 bases, with 19 bases between the two germline ends. This CDR3 has 17 residues. DNA for the CDR3: TGCGCCAGCAGCCAAGAAGGGAGGTCTGGGGCTTTTGAGACCCAGTACTTC. Its translation: CASSQEGRSGAFETQYF.

This clonotype showed up just once. This chain connects TRBV2 to TRBJ1-5; TRBD1 matches at 9 bases. Germline assignment: CDR1 SNHLY and CDR2 FYNNEI. The V and J ends lost 7 bases and 5 bases, in that order; junction bases with no gene match: 6. The CDR3 spans 14 residues. CDR3 region: CASNYDRGYQPQHF. The CDR3 DNA reads as TGTGCCAGCAATTATGACAGGGGGTATCAGCCCCAGCATTTT.

This clonotype was detected ten times or more. J is TRBJ1-1 and V is TRBV29-1; D remains ambiguous. This CDR3 has 12 amino acids. Germline CDR1 reads SQVTM; CDR2 reads ANQGSEA. Trimming removed 4 bases from V and 5 bases from J, with 11 bases in between. The CDR3 nucleotides read TGCAGCGTTGGATACGAGGGAACTGAAGCTTTCTTT. Its translation: CSVGYEGTEAFF.

This clonotype has only a few counts. The chain links TRBV4-1 to TRBJ2-7; no clear D. The CDR3 is made up of 14 amino acids. V lost 0 bases to trimming and J lost 4 bases, with 10 bases between them. Germline lookup yields CDR1 MGHRA and CDR2 YSYEKL. The CDR3 reads CASSQDWAPYEQYF. DNA of the CDR3: TGCGCCAGCAGCCAAGATTGGGCCCCATACGAGCAGTACTTC.

This clonotype came up many times. This chain joins TRBV2 and TRBJ2-7; a weak D match, TRBD2 (6 bases). Trimming pared 6 bases from V and 0 bases from J, leaving 15 bases between. Germline V lookup: CDR1 SNHLY, CDR2 FYNNEI. This CDR3 contains 15 residues. Here the CDR3 DNA reads TGTGCCAGCAGACGGGACTTCCTTTTCTCCTACGAGCAGTACTTC. Its translation: CASRRDFLFSYEQYF.

This clonotype has at least ten counts. This chain connects TRBV27 to TRBJ2-7; D call uncertain. The V end was cut by 3 bases, the J end by 0 bases, with 12 bases between. The CDR3 is made up of 15 amino acids. CDR1 and CDR2 from the germline V gene are MNHEY and SMNVEV (reference sequence). The CDR3 loop reads CASSLGPPNSYEQYF. The CDR3 DNA reads TGTGCCAGCAGTTTGGGTCCCCCTAACTCCTACGAGCAGTACTTC.

The V call is TRBV10-2, the J call TRBJ2-1; 10 bases map to TRBD1. The germline gives CDR1 WSHSY, CDR2 SAAADI. The CDR3 is made up of 17 amino acids. V lost 2 bases, J lost 8 bases, and 12 bases stayed unmatched. The CDR3 spells CASSEARQGARPHEQFF. The CDR3 region has the DNA TGCGCCAGCAGTGAGGCCAGACAGGGGGCGCGTCCCCATGAGCAGTTCTTC.

The gene calls are TRBV5-1 and TRBJ2-7, with 8 bases fitting TRBD2. From germline, CDR1 is SGHRS and CDR2 YFSETQ. CDR3 length: 14 amino acids. V lost 5 bases to trimming and J lost 4 bases; unmatched junction nucleotides: 8. The CDR3 reads CASRSGGAQYEQYF. CDR3 DNA: TGCGCCAGCAGGAGCGGGGGCGCGCAGTACGAGCAGTACTTC. The full variable domain, completed using reference TRBV5-1 and TRBJ2-7, is KAGVTQTPRYLIKTRGQQVTLSCSPISGHRSVSWYQQTPGQGLQFLFEYFSETQRNKGNFPGRFSGRQFSNSRSEMNVSTLELGDSALYLCASRSGGAQYEQYFGPGTRLTVT.

This clonotype was recorded many times. CDR3 sequence (DNA): TGTGCCAGCTCACCCCTTTATCAAGGGAACAATGAGCAGTTCTTC. Its protein is CASSPLYQGNNEQFF. This chain links TRBV18 with TRBJ2-1; D not resolved. The V gene lost 3 bases and the J gene lost 5 bases, with 14 bases spanning the gap. The CDR3 consists of 15 residues. CDR1 is KGHSH, CDR2 LQKENI, per germline.

The genes are TRBV4-2 and TRBJ2-3; D is tentatively TRBD1 or TRBD2 (6 bases each). The CDR3 is 14 residues long. V lost 5 bases and J lost 3, with 12 bases in between. CDR1 and CDR2 from the germline V gene are LGHNA and YNFKEQ. As DNA, the CDR3 is TGTGCCAGCAGCGAGGGGGGATCGACAGATACGCAGTATTTT. Its translation is CASSEGGSTDTQYF.

V usage is TRBV9 and J usage is TRBJ2-7; no clear D gene. Trimming took 3 bases from V and 0 from J, leaving 7 bases between them. In germline, CDR1 is SGDLS, CDR2 YYNGEE. The CDR3 totals 13 residues. The CDR3 DNA is TGTGCCAGCAGCGAACAGCACTCCTACGAGCAGTACTTC. This translates into CASSEQHSYEQYF.

V and J are TRBV5-1 and TRBJ2-3; D may be TRBD1 (5 bases). The CDR3 contains 14 residues. The V gene lost 2 bases and the J gene lost 3 bases, with 10 bases spanning the gap. Per the germline V gene, CDR1 is SGHRS and CDR2 is YFSETQ. The CDR3 region is CASSFPGATDTQYF. In DNA, the CDR3 is TGCGCCAGCAGCTTCCCTGGGGCGACAGATACGCAGTATTTT.

This clonotype has a handful of counts. V gene TRBV20-1 combines with J gene TRBJ2-7; tentative D call: TRBD1 (6 bases). The CDR3 has 13 residues. V lost 5 bases, J lost 2 bases, and 13 bases lay in between. From germline, CDR1 is DFQATT and CDR2 SNEGSKA (reference sequence). The CDR3 is CSAWTVLPYEQYF. The CDR3 DNA reads as TGCAGTGCTTGGACAGTCCTTCCCTACGAGCAGTACTTC.

This clonotype occurred many times. The rearrangement joins TRBV4-3 to TRBJ2-1, with 9 positions matching TRBD2. The germline gives CDR1 LGHNA, CDR2 YSLEER. The CDR3 has 15 amino acids. The J segment lost 10 bases and the V segment lost 4 bases, leaving 11 bases of the junction unmatched. This CDR3 reads CASSRAGGQSREQFF. The CDR3 DNA sequence: TGCGCCAGCAGCCGAGCGGGGGGCCAAAGTCGGGAGCAGTTCTTC.

V is TRBV11-2 and J is TRBJ2-1, with D hard to call. Between the trimmed V and J ends, which lost 1 base and 5 bases, there was a span of 9 bases. CDR1 and CDR2 (germline): SGHAT, FQNNGV. The CDR3 runs 14 residues. For the CDR3, the DNA is TGTGCCAGCAGCTTAGGAGGTAGTCACAATGAGCAGTTCTTC. The encoded protein is CASSLGGSHNEQFF.

This clonotype was detected only a few times. V is TRBV11-2 and J is TRBJ1-2; D is ambiguous. Per germline, CDR1 SGHAT and CDR2 FQNNGV. Trimming stripped 5 bases from V and 2 bases from J, with 9 bases between. This CDR3 region has 13 residues. CDR3 DNA: TGTGCCAGCAGCCCGGACGGCAACTATGGCTACACCTTC. It is translated as CASSPDGNYGYTF.

A few counts support this clonotype. This chain connects TRBV28 to TRBJ2-7, with D perhaps assigned TRBD1 or TRBD2 (5 bases each). CDR1 is MDHEN and CDR2 is SYDVKM in the germline V gene. With 10 bases removed from V and 2 bases from J, the gap between germline ends came to 18 bases. This CDR3 has 14 residues. The CDR3 coding sequence is TGTGCCACCCTGGATGGGGGTCGAACCTACGAGCAGTACTTC. Translation gives CATLDGGRTYEQYF.

A few counts support this clonotype. The rearrangement links TRBV30 to TRBJ2-1; the match to TRBD2 covers 7 bases. The germline CDR1 and CDR2 sequences are GTSNPN and SVGIG (reference sequence). There are 14 residues in the CDR3. The V and J ends lost 4 bases and 3 bases, in that order; junction bases with no gene match: 6. The CDR3 protein is CAWMLERGYNEQFF. In nucleotides, the CDR3 is TGTGCCTGGATGCTCGAGCGGGGCTACAATGAGCAGTTCTTC.

This clonotype appeared a few times. The chain recombines TRBV7-2 with TRBJ2-7; D may be TRBD1 or TRBD2 (6 bases each). V was pared by 1 base and J by 2 bases, with 12 bases between. This CDR3 is 15 amino acids long. Germline-derived CDR1 and CDR2 are SGHTA and FQGNSA. The CDR3 bases are TGTGCCAGCAGCTTAGTGGCCGGGGGCACCTACGAGCAGTACTTC. Encoded protein: CASSLVAGGTYEQYF.

The chain recombines TRBV20-1 with TRBJ2-7; 9 nucleotides line up with TRBD1. Germline V CDR1 and CDR2: DFQATT, SNEGSKA (reference sequence). The CDR3 extends over 13 amino acids. The J segment lost 3 bases and the V segment lost 2 bases, leaving 2 bases of the junction unmatched. CDR3 coding DNA: TGCAGTGCTAGACCGGACAGGGGCTACGAGCAGTACTTC. Translated, it gives CSARPDRGYEQYF.

A few counts support this clonotype. The CDR3 sequence: CASSPGTDRGHAYNEQFF. CDR3 coding DNA: TGTGCCAGCAGCCCTGGAACTGACAGGGGGCATGCCTACAATGAGCAGTTCTTC. V gene TRBV7-9 combines with J gene TRBJ2-1, with TRBD1 matching over 10 bases. The junction had 12 bases not matched to a gene; V was cut back by 5 bases and J by 2 bases. CDR1 and CDR2 (germline): SEHNR, FQNEAQ (reference sequence). The CDR3 loop spans 18 amino acids.

This clonotype was counted ten times or more. The CDR3 DNA is TGTGCCAGCAGCTTCGCCGCCACCCAGTACTTC. It codes for CASSFAATQYF. This chain connects TRBV7-6 to TRBJ2-5; the D is unclear. CDR1 is SGHVS, CDR2 FNYEAQ, per germline. The CDR3 has 11 residues. V gave up 3 bases and J gave up 8 bases, with 7 bases separating them.

This clonotype came up many times. The chain couples TRBV7-2 to TRBJ2-1; D possibly corresponds to TRBD2 (6 bases). The CDR3 runs to 16 residues. Deletions cut 1 base from V and 0 bases from J, with 10 bases between. Germline V gives CDR1 SGHTA, CDR2 FQGNSA. The CDR3 DNA reads as TGTGCCAGCAGCTTAGGGCGGGGCCCCTCCTACAATGAGCAGTTCTTC. Its protein is CASSLGRGPSYNEQFF.